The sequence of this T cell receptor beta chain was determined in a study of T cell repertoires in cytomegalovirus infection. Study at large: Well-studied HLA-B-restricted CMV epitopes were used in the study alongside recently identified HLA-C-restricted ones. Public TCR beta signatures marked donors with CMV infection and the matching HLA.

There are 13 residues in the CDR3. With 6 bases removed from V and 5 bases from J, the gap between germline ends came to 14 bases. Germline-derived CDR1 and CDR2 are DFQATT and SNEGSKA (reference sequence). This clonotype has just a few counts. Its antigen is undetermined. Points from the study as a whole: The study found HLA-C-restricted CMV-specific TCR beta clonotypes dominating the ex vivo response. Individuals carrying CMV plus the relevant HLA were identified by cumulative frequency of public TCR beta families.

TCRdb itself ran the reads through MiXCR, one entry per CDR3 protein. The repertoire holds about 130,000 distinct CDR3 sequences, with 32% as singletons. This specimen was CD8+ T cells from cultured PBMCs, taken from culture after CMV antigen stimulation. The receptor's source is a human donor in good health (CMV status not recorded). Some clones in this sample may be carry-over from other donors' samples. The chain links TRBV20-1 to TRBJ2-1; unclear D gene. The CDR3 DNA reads TGCAGTGCCAGCGAGGTCTTTGACAATGAGCAGTTCTTC. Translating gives CSASEVFDNEQFF.